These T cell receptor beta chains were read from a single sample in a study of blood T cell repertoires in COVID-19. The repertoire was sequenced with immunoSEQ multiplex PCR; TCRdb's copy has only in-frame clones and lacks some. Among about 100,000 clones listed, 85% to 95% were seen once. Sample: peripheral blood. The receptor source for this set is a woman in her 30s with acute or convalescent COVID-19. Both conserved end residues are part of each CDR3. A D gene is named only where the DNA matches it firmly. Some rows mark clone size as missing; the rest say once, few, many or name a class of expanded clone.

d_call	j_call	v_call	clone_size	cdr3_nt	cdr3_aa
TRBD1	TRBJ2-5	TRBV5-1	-	TGCGCCAGCAGCCCGGGACAGCCTCAAGAGACCCAGTACTTC	CASSPGQPQETQYF
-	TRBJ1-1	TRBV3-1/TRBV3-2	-	TGTGCCAGCAGCCTCACGGCGGGTACTGAAGCTTTCTTT	CASSLTAGTEAFF
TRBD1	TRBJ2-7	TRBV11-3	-	TGTGCCAGCAGCTACTTGACAGGGTCGTACGAGCAGTACTTC	CASSYLTGSYEQYF
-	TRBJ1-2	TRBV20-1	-	TGCAGTGCTCGGAACTATGGCTACACCTTC	CSARNYGYTF
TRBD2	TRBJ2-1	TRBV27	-	TGTGCCAGCAGTTTTGTAGCGGGGGGTAATGAGCAGTTCTTC	CASSFVAGGNEQFF
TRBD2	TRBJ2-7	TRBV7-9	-	TGTGCCAGCAGCTTCCCCACCGGGGGGTCTCGCGAGCAGTACTTC	CASSFPTGGSREQYF
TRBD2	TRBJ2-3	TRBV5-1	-	TGCGCCAGCAGCTCGGGACTAGTTGCGGCAGATACGCAGTATTTT	CASSSGLVAADTQYF
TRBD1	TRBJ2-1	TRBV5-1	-	TGCGCCAGCAGCCAAGGGGGGACAGGGGGCCATGAGCAGTTCTTC	CASSQGGTGGHEQFF
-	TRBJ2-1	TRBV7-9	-	TGTGCCAGCACTTCGTTAGCCTCCGATGAGCAGTTCTTC	CASTSLASDEQFF
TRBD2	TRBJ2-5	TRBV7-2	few	TGTGCCAGCAGCTTCTCTAGCGGGGGGGCCGGAGAGACCCAGTACTTC	CASSFSSGGAGETQYF
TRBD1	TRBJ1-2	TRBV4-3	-	TGCGCCAGCAGCCGAACCGACAGGGCCGGCGGCTACACCTTC	CASSRTDRAGGYTF
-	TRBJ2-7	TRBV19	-	TGTGCCAGTAGTATTTCGGGGGATGGAGGCGAGCAGTACTTC	CASSISGDGGEQYF
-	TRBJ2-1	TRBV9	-	TGTGCCAGCAGCGTAGCAGGAAGACCGGACTATTACAATGAGCAGTTCTTC	CASSVAGRPDYYNEQFF
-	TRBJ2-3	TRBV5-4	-	TGTGCCAGCAGAACGGGGGGCGGGGTGACAGATACGCAGTATTTT	CASRTGGGVTDTQYF
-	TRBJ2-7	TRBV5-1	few	TGCGCCAGCAGCCATGTGGGAGGAAGCTCCTACGAGCAGTACTTC	CASSHVGGSSYEQYF
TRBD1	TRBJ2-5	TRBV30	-	TGTGCCTGGGGGACAGGGGTTGAAGAGACCCAGTACTTC	CAWGTGVEETQYF
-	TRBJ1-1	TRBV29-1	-	TGCAGCGTTGATTTCTCGAACCGGGGGGCGGAAGCTTTCTTT	CSVDFSNRGAEAFF
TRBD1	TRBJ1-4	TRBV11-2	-	TGTGCCAGCAGCTTAGAACAGGGGGGAAAACTGTTTTTT	CASSLEQGGKLFF
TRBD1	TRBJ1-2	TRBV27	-	TGTGCCAGCAGTTTTACAGGGGGCACTAACTATGGCTACACCTTC	CASSFTGGTNYGYTF
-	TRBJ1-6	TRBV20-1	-	TGCAGTGCTAGTCAGGGCAGCTTGATCCTCCACTTT	CSASQGSLILHF